Listed below are T cell receptor beta chains from one sample, sequenced in a study of cytomegalovirus exposure and HLA in healthy donors. Using immunoSEQ multiplex PCR, the repertoire was profiled, and TCRdb retains in-frame clones only, with some absent. The table shows about 37,000 clones, with roughly 80% occurring only once. Material: PBMCs. Source of these receptors: a woman in her thirties or forties in good health and CMV-seronegative. Each CDR3 is given with its conserved first and last residue. The order of the fields is V gene, CDR3 length, J gene, CDR3 protein.

V: TRBV27
length: 13
J: TRBJ2-1
CDR3: CASSPHEGNEQFF

V: TRBV19
length: 14
J: TRBJ1-4
CDR3: CASSMRLGNEKLFF

V: TRBV2
length: 14
J: TRBJ1-1
CDR3: CASRQNPTGGEAFF

V: TRBV7-9
length: 17
J: TRBJ2-5
CDR3: CASSRGDSGGSRETQYF

V: TRBV5-5
length: 11
J: TRBJ2-1
CDR3: CASSFSNEQFF

V: TRBV11-2
length: 15
J: TRBJ1-2
CDR3: CASSFFKDWAYGYTF

V: TRBV2
length: 14
J: TRBJ1-1
CDR3: CASSVNRAYTEAFF

V: TRBV19
length: 13
J: TRBJ1-2
CDR3: CASSMEQLYGYTF

V: TRBV5-1
length: 14
J: TRBJ1-1
CDR3: CASSLSRGITEAFF

V: TRBV29-1
length: 13
J: TRBJ1-1
CDR3: CSVAIQVNTEAFF

V: TRBV6-5
length: 16
J: TRBJ2-7
CDR3: CASSYSLAGSSYEQYF

V: TRBV7-9
length: 17
J: TRBJ2-7
CDR3: CASSRTQGQARSYEQYF

V: TRBV5-4
length: 15
J: TRBJ2-1
CDR3: CASSEGQGVYNEQFF

V: TRBV5-1
length: 15
J: TRBJ1-3
CDR3: CASSLEANSGNTIYF

V: TRBV5-5
length: 13
J: TRBJ1-2
CDR3: CASSSTGGVGYTF

V: TRBV6-6
length: 13
J: TRBJ1-6
CDR3: CAIGTGNNSPLHF

V: TRBV2
length: 12
J: TRBJ1-5
CDR3: CASSDSVQPQHF

V: TRBV4-3
length: 15
J: TRBJ1-6
CDR3: CASSQVGTGNSPLHF

V: TRBV18
length: 15
J: TRBJ1-1
CDR3: CASSPRTGAGTEAFF

V: TRBV6-4
length: 15
J: TRBJ1-2
CDR3: CASTTGGTGGRGYTF

V: TRBV2
length: 14
J: TRBJ1-2
CDR3: CASRGDREGYGYTF

V: TRBV7-3
length: 18
J: TRBJ2-5
CDR3: CASTEWGSSGGAGETQYF

V: TRBV27
length: 12
J: TRBJ2-2
CDR3: CASLGGTGELFF

V: TRBV7-9
length: 14
J: TRBJ2-3
CDR3: CASSDSPSTDTQYF

V: TRBV5-1
length: 15
J: TRBJ2-7
CDR3: CASSFLGQGVDEQYF

V: TRBV7-8
length: 17
J: TRBJ2-1
CDR3: CASSSHPGTGGYNEQFF

V: TRBV9
length: 14
J: TRBJ2-1
CDR3: CASSVLGSYNEQFF

V: TRBV7-6
length: 16
J: TRBJ2-1
CDR3: CASSLARRGGRNEQFF

V: TRBV7-8
length: 15
J: TRBJ2-1
CDR3: CASSLLRGAQDEQFF